This T cell receptor (beta chain) was retrieved from a study of patients and donors after allogeneic stem cell transplantation. The CDR3 is made up of 14 amino acids. Germline CDR1 reads DFQATT; CDR2 reads SNEGSKA (reference sequence). V shed 6 bases and J 3 bases; nucleotides not matched to a gene: 8. In TCRdb, the RT-PCR reads were re-called with MiXCR into one record per CDR3 protein. The table records 16,000 or so distinct CDR3 sequences, around a quarter of them present only once. The receptor was derived from a human donor who was either an allogeneic HSCT recipient or a stem cell or donor lymphocyte infusion donor (not recorded which). It is not recorded whose cells these are; they may come from a transplant donor. The chain links TRBV20-1 to TRBJ2-3; TRBD2 aligns across 8 bases. The sequencing input was blood, either unsorted or a sorted T cell fraction (not recorded which). As DNA, the CDR3 is TGCAGTGCCACGGGAGGGGAGGGGACAGATACGCAGTATTTT. Translation: CSATGGEGTDTQYF.